The 3 T cell receptor beta chains below were found in one sample sequenced in a study of OX40 agonist ivuxolimab in advanced cancers. The protocol was immunoSEQ multiplex PCR, while the TCRdb copy is restricted to in-frame clones and leaves out a portion. The sample has 70,000 to 90,000 clones; roughly 90% are singletons. Material: CD4+ or CD8+ T cells sorted from blood, obtained in a trial of the OX40 agonist ivuxolimab. These receptors were taken from an adult with an advanced solid tumor such as melanoma, head and neck, liver or kidney cancer.

This clone occurred a few times. V and J are TRBV7-8 and TRBJ2-7; 10 positions agree with TRBD1. Germline-derived CDR1 and CDR2 are SGHVS and FQNEAQ. After removal of 5 bases from V and 7 bases from J, the junction contained 8 bases not matched to a gene. The CDR3 has 14 amino acids. Here the CDR3 DNA reads TGTGCCAGCAGCCCCGGGACAGGGGCTTGGGAGCAGTACTTC. It codes for CASSPGTGAWEQYF.

This rearrangement joins TRBV27 to TRBJ1-5, with 9 bases that match TRBD1. The junction had 8 bases not matched to a gene; V was cut back by 5 bases and J by 6 bases. CDR3 size: 15 residues. Germline lookup yields CDR1 MNHEY and CDR2 SMNVEV (reference sequence). The CDR3 here is CASSALQGAGQPQHF. In DNA, the CDR3 is TGTGCCAGCAGTGCCTTACAGGGGGCTGGTCAGCCCCAGCATTTT.

The chain uses TRBV4-3 and TRBJ2-1; D remains ambiguous. The CDR3 is 15 amino acids. V was trimmed by 0 bases and J by 4 bases, leaving 10 bases between them. Germline assignment: CDR1 LGHNA and CDR2 YSLEER. The CDR3 loop is CASSQDYKGYNEQFF. The CDR3 nucleotides are TGCGCCAGCAGCCAAGATTATAAGGGTTACAATGAGCAGTTCTTC.